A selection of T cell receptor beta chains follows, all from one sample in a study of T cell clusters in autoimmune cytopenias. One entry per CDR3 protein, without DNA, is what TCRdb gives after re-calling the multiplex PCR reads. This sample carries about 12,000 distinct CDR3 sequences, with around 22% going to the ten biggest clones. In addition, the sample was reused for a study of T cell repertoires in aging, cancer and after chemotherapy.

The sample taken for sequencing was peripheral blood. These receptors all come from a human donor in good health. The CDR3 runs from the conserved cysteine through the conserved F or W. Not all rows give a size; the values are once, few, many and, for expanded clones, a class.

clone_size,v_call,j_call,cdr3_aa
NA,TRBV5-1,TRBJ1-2,CASSLGTTEGYGYTF
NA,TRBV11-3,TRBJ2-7,CASSKPGLAVYEQYF
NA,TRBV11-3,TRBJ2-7,CASRLLAGDPSYEQYF
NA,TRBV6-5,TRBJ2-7,CASSEGQGTGEQYF
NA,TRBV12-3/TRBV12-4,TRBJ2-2,CASSSPLTGDGELFF
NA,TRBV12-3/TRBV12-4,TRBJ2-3,CASSLEYTQYF
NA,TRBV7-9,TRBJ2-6,CALGQLSGANVLTF
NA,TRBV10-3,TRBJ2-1,CAISESSDEQFF
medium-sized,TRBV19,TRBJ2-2,CASSIGGLARTGELFF
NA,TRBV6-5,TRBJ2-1,CASSFGTGLGYNEQFF
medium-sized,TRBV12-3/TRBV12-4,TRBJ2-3,CASSKGQISTDTQYF
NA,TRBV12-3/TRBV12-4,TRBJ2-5,CASRPSSVQWTQYF
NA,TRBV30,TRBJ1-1,CAWSVGRTTEAFF
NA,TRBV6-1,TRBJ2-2,CASSWTEGAGELFF
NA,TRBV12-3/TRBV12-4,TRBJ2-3,CASSLSAGTDTQYF
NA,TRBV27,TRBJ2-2,CASRGGAGLNTGELFF
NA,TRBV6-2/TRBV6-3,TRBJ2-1,CASSYSGLAGNEQFF
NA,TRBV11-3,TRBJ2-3,CASSSPDRALVDTQYF
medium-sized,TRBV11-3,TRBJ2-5,CASSLPGYTQYF
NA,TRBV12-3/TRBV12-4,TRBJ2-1,CASSLMLGSPYNEQFF
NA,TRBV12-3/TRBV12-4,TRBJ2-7,CASSKNTGTKYEQYF
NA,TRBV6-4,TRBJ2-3,CASSPWGDIGTDTQYF
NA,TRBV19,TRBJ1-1,CASSIGGGKTEAFF
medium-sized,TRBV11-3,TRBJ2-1,CASSATGRNEQFF
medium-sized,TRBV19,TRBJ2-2,CASSISGTSPAGELFF
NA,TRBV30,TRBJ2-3,CAWSVLVTDTQYF
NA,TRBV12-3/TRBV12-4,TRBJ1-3,CASFFGGNGNTIYF
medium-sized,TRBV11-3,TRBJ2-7,CASSPPGGWGEQYF